The rows below give T cell receptor beta chains drawn from one sample of a study of T cell repertoires in cytomegalovirus infection. What these receptors recognize is not known. TCRdb itself ran the reads through MiXCR, one entry per CDR3 protein. The data contain some 350,000 distinct CDR3 sequences, 29% of them singletons. Sequencing was performed on cultured PBMCs, taken from culture after CMV antigen stimulation. Receptors were obtained from a human donor in good health (CMV status not recorded). Some clones in this sample may be carry-over from other donors' samples. Both conserved end residues are part of each CDR3. D genes are given only for firm matches. Clone size is stated in some rows and not others, as once, few, many or a class when expanded.

CASSPGQGGPPLGQPQHF	TGTGCCAGCAGTCCCGGACAGGGGGGACCTCCTTTGGGTCAGCCCCAGCATTTT	few	TRBV12-3/TRBV12-4	TRBJ1-5	TRBD1
CASSRDRGTLYYTF	TGTGCCAGCAGCCGCGACAGGGGCACTCTTTACTACACCTTC	.	TRBV7-9	TRBJ1-2	TRBD1
CASSSSFGETQYF	TGTGCCAGCAGCTCTTCCTTTGGAGAGACCCAGTACTTC	.	TRBV7-6	TRBJ2-5	.
CASSPNGGGVYNEQFF	TGTGCCAGCAGCCCTAACGGGGGGGGAGTCTACAATGAGCAGTTCTTC	.	TRBV7-2	TRBJ2-1	TRBD2
CASSQISSYEQYF	TGTGCCAGCAGCCAAATTTCCTCCTACGAGCAGTACTTC	few	TRBV14	TRBJ2-7	.
CASSPGQGHGYTF	TGTGCCAGCAGTCCCGGACAGGGGCACGGCTACACCTTC	few	TRBV12-3/TRBV12-4	TRBJ1-2	TRBD1
CAGSLRRGEGTEAFF	TGTGCCGGCAGCCTCCGGCGGGGCGAGGGCACTGAAGCTTTCTTT	.	TRBV12-3/TRBV12-4	TRBJ1-1	.
CASSITGQGIFGYTF	TGTGCCAGTAGTATAACGGGACAGGGGATTTTTGGCTACACCTTC	.	TRBV19	TRBJ1-2	TRBD1
CASSRGTGSSGNTIYF	TGTGCCAGCAGCCGAGGGACAGGGAGCTCTGGAAACACCATATATTTT	few	TRBV4-2	TRBJ1-3	TRBD1
CASISPGGLYGYTF	TGTGCCAGCATCTCACCAGGGGGTCTCTATGGCTACACCTTC	.	TRBV7-9	TRBJ1-2	TRBD1
CSVRRVAGGEQFF	TGCAGCGTCCGGAGGGTCGCGGGAGGTGAGCAGTTCTTC	few	TRBV29-1	TRBJ2-1	TRBD2
CASREGLGVSYEQFF	TGTGCCAGTAGAGAGGGACTAGGGGTTTCCTATGAGCAGTTCTTC	.	TRBV19	TRBJ2-1	TRBD2
CASTQLDRGPGMYGYTF	TGTGCCAGCACCCAACTCGACAGGGGGCCAGGGATGTATGGCTACACCTTC	.	TRBV6-5	TRBJ1-2	TRBD1
CASSQAGQGREEQFF	TGTGCCAGCAGCCAAGCCGGACAGGGGCGGGAAGAGCAGTTCTTC	.	TRBV3-1	TRBJ2-1	TRBD1
CASSQEPPQVMNTEAFF	TGCGCCAGCAGCCAAGAGCCGCCCCAGGTCATGAACACTGAAGCTTTCTTT	.	TRBV4-1	TRBJ1-1	.
CASSPVGGRDSPLHF	TGTGCCAGCAGCCCCGTGGGAGGGCGCGATTCACCCCTCCACTTT	many	TRBV7-9	TRBJ1-6	.
CASRPGTDYGYTF	TGTGCCAGCAGGCCCGGGACAGACTATGGCTACACCTTC	few	TRBV6-2/TRBV6-3	TRBJ1-2	TRBD1
CASSQVGVDRRANEQFF	TGCGCCAGCAGCCAAGTCGGTGTAGACAGACGGGCTAATGAGCAGTTCTTC	few	TRBV4-1	TRBJ2-1	.
CASSLDLWQAPEMTEAFF	TGTGCCAGCAGCTTAGATTTATGGCAGGCGCCCGAGATGACTGAAGCTTTCTTT	.	TRBV7-3	TRBJ1-1	.
CASSPPGGQLNQPQHF	TGTGCCAGCAGCCCCCCGGGGGGGCAGCTTAATCAGCCCCAGCATTTT	.	TRBV28	TRBJ1-5	.
CSARRDSHTEAFF	TGCAGTGCTAGACGGGACAGTCACACTGAAGCTTTCTTT	few	TRBV20-1	TRBJ1-1	TRBD1
CASSLASSGRYHTQYF	TGTGCCAGCAGCTTAGCGTCTAGCGGGAGGTATCATACGCAGTATTTT	.	TRBV7-8	TRBJ2-3	TRBD2
CASSRKVNYGYTF	TGTGCCAGCAGTCGGAAGGTTAACTATGGCTACACCTTC	.	TRBV2	TRBJ1-2	.
CASSQYNFVNEQFF	TGTGCCAGCAGCCAGTACAACTTCGTCAATGAGCAGTTCTTC	.	TRBV3-1	TRBJ2-1	.
CASSVSGAGDEQYF	TGTGCCAGCAGCGTTAGCGGGGCGGGCGACGAGCAGTACTTC	.	TRBV6-1	TRBJ2-7	TRBD2
CSVLTGNEQFF	TGCAGCGTTCTGACGGGGAATGAGCAGTTCTTC	.	TRBV29-1	TRBJ2-1	.
CASKGSSPYEQYF	TGTGCCAGCAAAGGCTCTTCTCCCTACGAGCAGTACTTC	few	TRBV6-1	TRBJ2-7	.
CASSFPLTGVDTYEQYF	TGTGCCAGCAGTTTCCCCCTTACAGGGGTTGATACGTACGAGCAGTACTTC	few	TRBV12-3/TRBV12-4	TRBJ2-7	TRBD1
CASSIWRRDDQPQHF	TGTGCCAGTAGTATTTGGAGACGCGACGATCAGCCCCAGCATTTT	few	TRBV19	TRBJ1-5	.
CASSPRTGGTYGYTF	TGTGCCAGCAGTCCCCGGACAGGGGGCACCTATGGCTACACCTTC	few	TRBV28	TRBJ1-2	TRBD1
CASSTRTGNGYTF	TGTGCCAGCAGCACCCGGACAGGGAATGGCTACACCTTC	.	TRBV7-2	TRBJ1-2	TRBD1
CASSLARLAGGSDTQYF	TGTGCCAGCAGCTTAGCCCGGCTAGCGGGAGGCTCAGATACGCAGTATTTT	many	TRBV7-2	TRBJ2-3	TRBD2
CASSFQGLTYEQYF	TGTGCCAGCAGTTTCCAGGGACTTACCTACGAGCAGTACTTC	.	TRBV27	TRBJ2-7	.
CAISEYRLAGASYNEQFF	TGTGCCATCAGTGAGTATCGACTAGCGGGAGCAAGCTACAATGAGCAGTTCTTC	.	TRBV10-3	TRBJ2-1	TRBD2
CASSGGLTYEQYF	TGTGCCAGCAGTGGGGGGTTGACCTACGAGCAGTACTTC	once	TRBV27	TRBJ2-7	.
CASKLNTEAFF	TGTGCCAGCAAATTGAACACTGAAGCTTTCTTT	.	TRBV28	TRBJ1-1	.
CASSFRAGGYTF	TGTGCCAGCAGTTTCAGGGCGGGTGGCTACACCTTC	.	TRBV28	TRBJ1-2	.
CASSLANSGNQPQHF	TGTGCCAGCAGCTTAGCGAACAGTGGCAATCAGCCCCAGCATTTT	.	TRBV7-2	TRBJ1-5	.
CASRRRAGVNTEAFF	.	.	TRBV12-3/TRBV12-4	TRBJ1-1	.
CASSPLAADSYEQYF	TGTGCCAGCAGCCCCCTAGCGGCTGACAGCTACGAGCAGTACTTC	few	TRBV6-1	TRBJ2-7	TRBD2
CASSKSQGVQETQYF	TGTGCCAGTAGTAAATCCCAGGGGGTTCAAGAGACCCAGTACTTC	.	TRBV19	TRBJ2-5	TRBD1
CASSPDRVGNTIYF	TGTGCCAGCAGCCCGGACAGGGTTGGAAACACCATATATTTT	.	TRBV7-2	TRBJ1-3	TRBD1
CASSLRSLAGVAKNIQYF	TGTGCCAGCAGCTTACGTTCACTAGCGGGAGTAGCCAAAAACATTCAGTACTTC	many	TRBV7-2	TRBJ2-4	TRBD2
CASSYLAVYNEQFF	TGTGCCAGCAGTTACCTAGCGGTCTACAATGAGCAGTTCTTC	once	TRBV6-2/TRBV6-3	TRBJ2-1	TRBD2